This T cell receptor beta chain was found in a study of cytomegalovirus exposure and HLA in healthy donors. The PCR made use of 60 Vbeta and 13 Jbeta primers. Clones were read by immunoSEQ multiplex PCR, and TCRdb kept only the in-frame ones, dropping some. The sample records roughly 130,000 clones, roughly three fifths being singletons. This CDR3 region has 13 residues. The germline V gene encodes CDR1 SGDLS and CDR2 YYNGEE. V lost 0 bases and J lost 12, with 15 bases in between. Sequenced: PBMCs. This receptor was obtained from a male donor in good health and CMV-seronegative. This sequence joins TRBV9 and TRBJ1-1; D may be TRBD1 (5 bases). The CDR3 DNA sequence: TGTGCCAGCAGCGTAGATAGTGACAGCGGGACTTTCTTT. Translating gives CASSVDSDSGTFF.